This TCR beta chain was sequenced during a study of cytomegalovirus exposure and HLA in healthy donors. There are 14 residues in the CDR3. Trimming pared 5 bases from V and 0 bases from J, leaving 9 bases between. The germline V gene has CDR1 SEHNR and CDR2 FQNEAQ (reference sequence). This PCR relied on a set of 60 Vbeta primers and 13 Jbeta primers. The repertoire was sequenced with immunoSEQ multiplex PCR; TCRdb's copy has only in-frame clones and lacks some. This table has some 150,000 clones, approximately 85% appearing once. As for this clone: The antigen remains undetermined.

Study results and limitations: The authors later found most CMV-associated TCR beta chains appeared HLA-restricted. Prior analysis indicated that the majority of TCR beta V segments exhibited productivity approximately 87% or approximately 30% of the time. The investigators catalogued 180 or so TCR beta chains as cytomegalovirus-associated. CMV antigen specificity was confirmed in vitro for a few CMV-associated chains.

The genes are TRBV7-9 and TRBJ2-3; D is unclear. Sequenced input: PBMCs. The TCR originated in a man between 50 and 59 years old in good health and CMV-seropositive. This CDR3 is CASSLTSSTDTQYF. DNA of the CDR3: TGTGCCAGCAGCCTAACGTCTAGCACAGATACGCAGTATTTT.